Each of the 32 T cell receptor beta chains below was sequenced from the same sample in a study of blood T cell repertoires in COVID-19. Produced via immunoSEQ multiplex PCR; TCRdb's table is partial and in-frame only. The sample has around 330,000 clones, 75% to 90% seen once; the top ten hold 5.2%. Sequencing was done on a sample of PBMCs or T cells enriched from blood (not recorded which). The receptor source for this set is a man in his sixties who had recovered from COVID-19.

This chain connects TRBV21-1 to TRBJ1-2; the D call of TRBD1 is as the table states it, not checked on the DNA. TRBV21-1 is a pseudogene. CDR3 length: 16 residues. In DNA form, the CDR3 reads TGTGCCAGCAGCAATTTATGGGACAGGGCCCGCTATGGCTACACCTTC. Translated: CASSNLWDRARYGYTF.

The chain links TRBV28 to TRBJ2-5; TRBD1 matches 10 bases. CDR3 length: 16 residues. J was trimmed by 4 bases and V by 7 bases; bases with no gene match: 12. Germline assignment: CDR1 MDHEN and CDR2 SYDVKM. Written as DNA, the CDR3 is TGTGCCAGCAAGAGAGTTGGGGGACAGGGGTCAGAGACCCAGTACTTC. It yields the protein CASKRVGGQGSETQYF.

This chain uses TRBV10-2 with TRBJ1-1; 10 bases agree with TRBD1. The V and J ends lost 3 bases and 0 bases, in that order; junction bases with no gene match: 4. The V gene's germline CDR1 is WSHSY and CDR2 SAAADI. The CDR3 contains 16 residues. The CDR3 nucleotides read TGCGCCAGCAGTGATGGGGACAGGGGTATGAACACTGAAGCTTTCTTT. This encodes CASSDGDRGMNTEAFF.

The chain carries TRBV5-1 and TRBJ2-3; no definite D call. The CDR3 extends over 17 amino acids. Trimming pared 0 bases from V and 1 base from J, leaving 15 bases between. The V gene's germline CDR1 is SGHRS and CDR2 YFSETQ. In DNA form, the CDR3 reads TGCGCCAGCAGCTTGGGGAGTAGCAGTGGCGGCACAGATACGCAGTATTTT. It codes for CASSLGSSSGGTDTQYF.

The CDR3 is CAIRGTSGRAKSLGNEQFF. Here the CDR3 DNA reads TGTGCCATCAGAGGGACTAGCGGGAGGGCCAAGTCTTTGGGAAATGAGCAGTTCTTC. The rearrangement joins TRBV10-3 to TRBJ2-1; 16 positions match TRBD2. The CDR3 covers 19 residues. The V gene end was trimmed by 6 bases and the J gene end by 7 bases; junction bases not matched to a gene: 15. Germline values: CDR1 ENHRY, CDR2 SYGVKD.

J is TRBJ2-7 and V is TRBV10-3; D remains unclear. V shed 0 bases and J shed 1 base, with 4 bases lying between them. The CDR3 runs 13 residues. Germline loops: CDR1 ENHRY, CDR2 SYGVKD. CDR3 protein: CAISESTSYEQYF. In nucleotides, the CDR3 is TGTGCCATCAGTGAGTCGACATCCTACGAGCAGTACTTC.

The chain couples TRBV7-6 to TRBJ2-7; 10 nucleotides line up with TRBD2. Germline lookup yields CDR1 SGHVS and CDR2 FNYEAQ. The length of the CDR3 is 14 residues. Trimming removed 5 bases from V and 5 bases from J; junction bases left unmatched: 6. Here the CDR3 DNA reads TGTGCCAGCAGCCAGGCAGCGGGAGGGGACGAGCAGTACTTC. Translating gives CASSQAAGGDEQYF.

The CDR3 coding sequence is TGTGCCAGCAGTTTTATTCATGAGCAGTTCTTC. It yields the protein CASSFIHEQFF. The V call is TRBV6-2 or TRBV6-3, the J call TRBJ2-1; D is ambiguous. The germline V and J ends were trimmed by 4 bases and 8 bases, with 6 bases remaining between them. Germline V gene sequence: CDR1 MNHEY, CDR2 SVGEGT. The CDR3 is 11 amino acids.

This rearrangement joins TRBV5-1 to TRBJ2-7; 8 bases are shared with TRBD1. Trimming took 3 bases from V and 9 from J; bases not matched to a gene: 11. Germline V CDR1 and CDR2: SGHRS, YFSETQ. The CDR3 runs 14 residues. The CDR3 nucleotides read TGCGCCAGCAGCTCCGGGACAGGTGACGTGGGGCAGTACTTC. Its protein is CASSSGTGDVGQYF.

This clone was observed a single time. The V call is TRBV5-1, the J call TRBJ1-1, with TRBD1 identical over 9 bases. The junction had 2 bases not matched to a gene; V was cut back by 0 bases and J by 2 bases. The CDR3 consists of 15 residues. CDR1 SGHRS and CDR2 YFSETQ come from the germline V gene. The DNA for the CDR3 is TGCGCCAGCAGCTTGGGGGGACAGGGAAACACTGAAGCTTTCTTT. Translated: CASSLGGQGNTEAFF.

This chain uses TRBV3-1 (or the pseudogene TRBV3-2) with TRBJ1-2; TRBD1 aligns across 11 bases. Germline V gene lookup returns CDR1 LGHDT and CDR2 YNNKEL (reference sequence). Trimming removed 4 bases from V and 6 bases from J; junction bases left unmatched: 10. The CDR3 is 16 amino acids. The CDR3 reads CASSPGTGGPVDGYTF. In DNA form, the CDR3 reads TGTGCCAGCAGCCCCGGGACAGGGGGGCCCGTAGATGGCTACACCTTC.

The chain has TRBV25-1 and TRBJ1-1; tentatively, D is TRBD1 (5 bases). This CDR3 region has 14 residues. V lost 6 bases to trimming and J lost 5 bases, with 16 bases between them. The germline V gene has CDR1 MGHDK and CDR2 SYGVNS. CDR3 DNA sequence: TGTGCCAGCAGGTTCTCTATTCAGGGAACTGAAGCTTTCTTT. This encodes CASRFSIQGTEAFF.

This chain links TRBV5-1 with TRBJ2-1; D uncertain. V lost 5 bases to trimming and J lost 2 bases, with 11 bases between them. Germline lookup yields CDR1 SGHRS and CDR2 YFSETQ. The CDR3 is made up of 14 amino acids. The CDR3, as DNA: TGCGCCAGCAGATTAGTACCCACCTACAATGAGCAGTTCTTC. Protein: CASRLVPTYNEQFF.

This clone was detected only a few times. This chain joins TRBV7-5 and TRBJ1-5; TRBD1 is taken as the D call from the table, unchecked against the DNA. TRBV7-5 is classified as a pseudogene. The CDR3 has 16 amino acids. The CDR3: CARSLTGTGGSQPQHF. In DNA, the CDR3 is TGTGCCAGAAGCTTAACCGGGACAGGGGGTTCCCAGCCCCAGCATTTT.

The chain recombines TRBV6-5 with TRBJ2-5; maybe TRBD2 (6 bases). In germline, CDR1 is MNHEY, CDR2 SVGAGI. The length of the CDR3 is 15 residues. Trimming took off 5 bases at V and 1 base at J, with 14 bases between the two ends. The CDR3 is CASSPAGTTQETQYF. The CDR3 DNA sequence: TGTGCCAGCAGTCCGGCGGGGACCACCCAAGAGACCCAGTACTTC.

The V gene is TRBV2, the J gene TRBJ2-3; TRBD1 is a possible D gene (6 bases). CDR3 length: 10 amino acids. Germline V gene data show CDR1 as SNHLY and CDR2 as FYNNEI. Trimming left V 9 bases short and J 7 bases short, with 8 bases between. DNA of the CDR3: TGTGCCAGGTGGGGGCATACGCAGTATTTT. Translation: CARWGHTQYF.

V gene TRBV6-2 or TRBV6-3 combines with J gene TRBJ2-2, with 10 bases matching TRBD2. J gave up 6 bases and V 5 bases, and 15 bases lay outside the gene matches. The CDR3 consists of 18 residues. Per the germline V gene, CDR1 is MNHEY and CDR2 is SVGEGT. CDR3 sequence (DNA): TGTGCCAGCAGTGGAACAAGCGGGAGGGCCAGGATGGCCGGGGAGCTGTTTTTT. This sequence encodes CASSGTSGRARMAGELFF.

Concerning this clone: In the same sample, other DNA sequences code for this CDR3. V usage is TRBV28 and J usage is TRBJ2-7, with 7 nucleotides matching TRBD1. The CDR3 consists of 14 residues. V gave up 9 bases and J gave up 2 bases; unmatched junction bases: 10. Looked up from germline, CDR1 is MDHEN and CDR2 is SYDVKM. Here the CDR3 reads CASTPTGLTYEQYF. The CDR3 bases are TGTGCCAGTACTCCGACAGGGTTGACCTACGAGCAGTACTTC.

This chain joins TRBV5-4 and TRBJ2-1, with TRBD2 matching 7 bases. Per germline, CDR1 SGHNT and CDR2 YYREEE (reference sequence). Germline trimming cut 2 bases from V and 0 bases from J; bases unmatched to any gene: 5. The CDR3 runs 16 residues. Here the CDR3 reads CASSLPRGSSYNEQFF. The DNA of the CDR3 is TGTGCCAGCAGCTTACCGCGGGGGAGCTCCTACAATGAGCAGTTCTTC.

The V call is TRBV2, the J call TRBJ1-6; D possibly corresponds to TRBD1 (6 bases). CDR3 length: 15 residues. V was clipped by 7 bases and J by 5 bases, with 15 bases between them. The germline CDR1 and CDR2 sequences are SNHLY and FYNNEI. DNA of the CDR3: TGTGCCAGCATGGGCAGGGGTAGGGATAATTCACCCCTCCACTTT. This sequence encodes CASMGRGRDNSPLHF.

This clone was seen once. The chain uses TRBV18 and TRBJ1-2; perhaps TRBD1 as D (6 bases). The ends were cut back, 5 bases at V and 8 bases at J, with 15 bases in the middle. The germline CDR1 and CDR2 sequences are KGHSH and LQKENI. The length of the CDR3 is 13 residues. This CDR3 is CASSSEQGRGYTF. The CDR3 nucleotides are TGTGCCAGCTCATCCGAACAGGGTCGGGGCTACACCTTC.

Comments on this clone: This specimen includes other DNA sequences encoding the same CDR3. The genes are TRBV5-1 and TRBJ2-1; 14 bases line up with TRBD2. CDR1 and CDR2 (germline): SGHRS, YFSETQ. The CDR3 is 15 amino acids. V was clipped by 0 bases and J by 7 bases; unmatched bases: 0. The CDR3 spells CASSLGLAGGNEQFF. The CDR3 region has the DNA TGCGCCAGCAGCTTGGGACTAGCGGGAGGGAATGAGCAGTTCTTC.

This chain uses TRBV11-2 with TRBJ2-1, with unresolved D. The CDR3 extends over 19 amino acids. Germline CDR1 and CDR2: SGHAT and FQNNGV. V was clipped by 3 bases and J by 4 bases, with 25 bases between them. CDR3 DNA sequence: TGTGCCAGCAGCTTCCCACTACCCCCATATGGTACGAGTTACAATGAGCAGTTCTTC. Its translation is CASSFPLPPYGTSYNEQFF.

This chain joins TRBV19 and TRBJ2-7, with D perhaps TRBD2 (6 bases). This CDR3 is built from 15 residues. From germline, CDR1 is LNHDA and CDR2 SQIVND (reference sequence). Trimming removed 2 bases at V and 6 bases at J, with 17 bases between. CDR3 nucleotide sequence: TGTGCCAGTAGTATAAGCGCGGGATCGAGGATCGAGCAGTACTTC. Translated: CASSISAGSRIEQYF.

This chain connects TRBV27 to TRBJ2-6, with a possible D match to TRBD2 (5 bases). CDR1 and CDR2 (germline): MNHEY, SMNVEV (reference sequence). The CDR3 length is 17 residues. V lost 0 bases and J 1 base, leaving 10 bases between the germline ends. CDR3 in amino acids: CASSLSFGDSGANVLTF. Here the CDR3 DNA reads TGTGCCAGCAGTTTATCGTTCGGGGATTCTGGGGCCAACGTCCTGACTTTC.

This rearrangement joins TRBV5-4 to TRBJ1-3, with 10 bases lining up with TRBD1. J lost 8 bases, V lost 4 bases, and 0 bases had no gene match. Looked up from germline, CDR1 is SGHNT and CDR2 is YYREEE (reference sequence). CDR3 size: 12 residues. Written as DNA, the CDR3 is TGTGCCAGCAGCGGGACAGGGGACACCATATATTTT. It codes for CASSGTGDTIYF. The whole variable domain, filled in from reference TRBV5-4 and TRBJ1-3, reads ETGVTQSPTHLIKTRGQQVTLRCSSQSGHNTVSWYQQALGQGPQFIFQYYREEENGRGNFPPRFSGLQFPNYSSELNVNALELDDSALYLCASSGTGDTIYFGEGSWLTVV.

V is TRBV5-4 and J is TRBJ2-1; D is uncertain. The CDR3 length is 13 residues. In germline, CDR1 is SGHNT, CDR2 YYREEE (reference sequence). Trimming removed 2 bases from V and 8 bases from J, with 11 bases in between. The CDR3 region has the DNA TGTGCCAGCAGCTTTAGAAACGTCTATGAGCAGTTCTTC. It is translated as CASSFRNVYEQFF. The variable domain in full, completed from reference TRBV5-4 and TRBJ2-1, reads ETGVTQSPTHLIKTRGQQVTLRCSSQSGHNTVSWYQQALGQGPQFIFQYYREEENGRGNFPPRFSGLQFPNYSSELNVNALELDDSALYLCASSFRNVYEQFFGPGTRLTVL.

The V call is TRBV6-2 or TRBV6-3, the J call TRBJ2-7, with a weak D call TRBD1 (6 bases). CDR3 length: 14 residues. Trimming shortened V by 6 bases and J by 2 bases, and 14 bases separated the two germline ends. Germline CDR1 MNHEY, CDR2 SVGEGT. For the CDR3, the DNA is TGTGCCAGCAGCCCCGGGACACCCCCCTACGAGCAGTACTTC. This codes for CASSPGTPPYEQYF.

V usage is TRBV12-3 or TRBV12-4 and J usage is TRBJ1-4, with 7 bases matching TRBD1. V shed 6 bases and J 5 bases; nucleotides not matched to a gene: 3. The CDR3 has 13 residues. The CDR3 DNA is TGTGCCAGCAGCCCAGGGGGGAATGAAAAACTGTTTTTT. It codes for CASSPGGNEKLFF.

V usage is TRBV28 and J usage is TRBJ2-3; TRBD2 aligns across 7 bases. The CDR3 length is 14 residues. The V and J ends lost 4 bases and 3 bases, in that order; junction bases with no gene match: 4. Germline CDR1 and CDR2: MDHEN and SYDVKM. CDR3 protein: CASSWAGATDTQYF. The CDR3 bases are TGTGCCAGCAGTTGGGCGGGAGCTACAGATACGCAGTATTTT.

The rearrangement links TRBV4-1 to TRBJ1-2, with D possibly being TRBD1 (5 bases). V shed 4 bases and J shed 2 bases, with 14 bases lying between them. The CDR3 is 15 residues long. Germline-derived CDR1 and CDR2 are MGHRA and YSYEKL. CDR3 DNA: TGCGCCAGCAGCCCGTCCCAGACAGAGAACTATGGCTACACCTTC. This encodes CASSPSQTENYGYTF.

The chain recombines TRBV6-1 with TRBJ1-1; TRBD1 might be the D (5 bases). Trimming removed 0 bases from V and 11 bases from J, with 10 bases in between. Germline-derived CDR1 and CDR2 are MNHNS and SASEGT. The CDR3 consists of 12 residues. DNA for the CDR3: TGTGCCAGCAGTGAAGCCCCAGGGTTGGCTTTCTTT. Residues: CASSEAPGLAFF.